Listed below are T cell receptor beta chains from one sample, sequenced in a study of T cells in Graves' hyperthyroidism and ophthalmopathy. MiXCR, applied by TCRdb to the multiplex PCR reads, yields one record per CDR3 protein. The sample carries about 400,000 distinct CDR3 sequences, approximately 15% recorded once. Source material: blood. The receptors come from a woman aged 18-30 years with Graves' hyperthyroidism that later progressed to Graves' ophthalmopathy. Both conserved end residues are part of each CDR3. The D gene is left open where the match is weak. Clone sizes are given selectively: once, few, many, or a class where the clone is expanded.

V	D	J	size	CDR3	DNA
TRBV11-3	NA	TRBJ2-2	NA	CASSTGPNTGELFF	TGTGCCAGCAGCACCGGACCGAACACCGGGGAGCTGTTTTTT
TRBV27	NA	TRBJ2-1	NA	CASSFRVVGGTYNEQFF	TGTGCCAGCAGTTTCCGCGTCGTCGGCGGTACCTACAATGAGCAGTTCTTC
TRBV2	NA	TRBJ2-5	many	CASSELVRNPETQYF	TGTGCCAGCAGTGAACTCGTTAGGAACCCAGAGACCCAGTACTTC
TRBV4-3	NA	TRBJ1-4	NA	CASSQETFEDFKEKLFF	TGCGCCAGCAGCCAAGAAACGTTCGAGGACTTTAAAGAAAAACTGTTTTTT
TRBV27	NA	TRBJ1-5	once	CATSLSTDSNQPQHF	TGTGCCACCAGTTTATCAACAGATAGCAATCAGCCTCAGCATTTT
TRBV7-8	NA	TRBJ1-3	many	CASSNSQLLVAGNTIYF	TGTGCCAGCAGCAATTCACAGCTCCTTGTGGCTGGAAACACCATATATTTT
TRBV6-1	NA	TRBJ1-1	once	CASTTNLGLYTEAFF	TGTGCCAGCACCACGAACTTGGGATTATACACTGAAGCTTTCTTT
TRBV20-1	NA	TRBJ1-5	few	CSARDRSQPQHF	TGCAGTGCTAGAGATAGGAGCCAGCCCCAGCATTTT
TRBV7-9	NA	TRBJ1-2	NA	CASSLVRSSVRDTYGYTF	TGTGCCAGCAGCTTAGTTCGTTCGTCGGTCCGAGACACATATGGCTACACCTTC
TRBV7-6	TRBD1	TRBJ1-6	many	CASSVGTGLNSPLHF	TGTGCCAGCAGCGTCGGGACAGGCCTCAATTCACCCCTCCACTTT
TRBV27	NA	TRBJ2-7	many	CASSLGLRLEQYF	TGTGCCAGCAGTTTGGGACTTCGTCTCGAGCAGTACTTC
TRBV28	TRBD2	TRBJ2-5	many	CASSLMNSVTSGRKTQYF	TGTGCCAGCAGTTTGATGAATTCCGTGACTAGCGGGAGGAAGACCCAGTACTTC
TRBV20-1	TRBD2	TRBJ2-7	many	CSARVPGLASYEQYF	TGCAGTGCTAGAGTCCCGGGACTAGCCTCCTACGAGCAGTACTTC
TRBV7-9	NA	TRBJ2-5	NA	CASSLPRLSQETQYF	TGTGCCAGCAGCCTACCCCGGCTCTCCCAAGAGACCCAGTACTTC
TRBV20-1	NA	TRBJ1-3	NA	CSARDARTTASGNTIYF	TGCAGTGCTAGAGATGCGAGGACTACCGCCTCTGGAAACACCATATATTTT
TRBV29-1	TRBD2	TRBJ2-7	few	CSVGLAGYYEQYF	TGCAGCGTAGGGCTAGCGGGCTACTACGAGCAGTACTTC
TRBV19	TRBD1	TRBJ2-3	NA	CASGYGQGRTDTQYF	TGTGCCAGTGGATACGGACAGGGGCGCACAGATACGCAGTATTTT
TRBV10-1	NA	TRBJ2-3	many	CASNNPLFEFRLSPPTDTQYF	TGCGCCAGCAACAACCCTCTTTTCGAGTTCCGACTCTCACCCCCCACAGATACGCAGTATTTT
TRBV6-1	NA	TRBJ1-3	NA	CASSPTQVPGNTIYF	TGTGCCAGCAGTCCCACCCAGGTTCCTGGAAACACCATATATTTT
TRBV19	TRBD2	TRBJ2-5	NA	CASSTLAGQETQYF	TGTGCCAGTAGTACACTAGCGGGACAAGAGACCCAGTACTTC
TRBV2	TRBD2	TRBJ2-3	NA	CASVTSGSTDTQYF	TGTGCCAGCGTAACTAGCGGAAGCACAGATACGCAGTATTTT
TRBV12-3/TRBV12-4	NA	TRBJ2-6	many	CASSFETPGANVLTF	TGTGCCAGCAGTTTTGAAACACCTGGGGCCAACGTCCTGACTTTC
TRBV7-2	NA	TRBJ1-2	NA	CASLIQGQWNYGYTF	TGTGCCAGCCTTATACAGGGCCAGTGGAACTATGGCTACACCTTC
TRBV28	NA	TRBJ1-4	many	CASRKNLNEKLFF	TGTGCCAGCAGGAAAAACTTGAATGAAAAACTGTTTTTT
TRBV28	TRBD2	TRBJ2-7	many	CASKLGLADYEQYF	TGTGCCAGCAAATTGGGACTAGCGGACTACGAGCAGTACTTC
TRBV13	NA	TRBJ2-3	few	CASSLVGLGDTQYF	TGTGCCAGCAGCTTAGTGGGATTGGGGGATACGCAGTATTTT
TRBV7-8	NA	TRBJ2-2	many	CASSSRESGELFF	TGTGCCAGCAGCTCCCGGGAGAGCGGGGAGCTGTTTTTT
TRBV15	NA	TRBJ2-2	NA	CATSRGGVNTGELFF	TGTGCCACCAGCAGAGGCGGGGTGAACACCGGGGAGCTGTTTTTT
TRBV18	NA	TRBJ1-2	many	CASSRDNSANYGYTF	TGTGCCAGCTCACGGGACAACTCAGCTAACTATGGCTACACCTTC
TRBV2	NA	TRBJ2-7	few	CASTLNIYEQYF	TGTGCCAGCACCTTAAACATCTACGAGCAGTACTTC
TRBV20-1	TRBD1	TRBJ1-4	many	CSARVRDRGGKNEKLFF	TGCAGTGCTAGAGTCCGGGACAGGGGTGGGAAGAATGAAAAACTGTTTTTT
TRBV7-2	NA	TRBJ1-1	many	CASSLAYGGATEAFF	TGTGCCAGCAGCTTAGCGTACGGGGGTGCCACTGAAGCTTTCTTT
TRBV7-2	NA	TRBJ2-7	many	CASSRLGEGEQYF	TGTGCCAGCAGCCGACTAGGGGAAGGCGAGCAGTACTTC
TRBV5-6	TRBD2	TRBJ2-1	NA	CASSLTSGTASYNEQFF	TGTGCCAGCAGCTTGACTAGCGGGACTGCCTCCTACAATGAGCAGTTCTTC
TRBV20-1	NA	TRBJ2-6	few	CSAEGVSGANVLTF	TGCAGTGCGGAGGGGGTATCTGGGGCCAACGTCCTGACTTTC
TRBV6-2/TRBV6-3	NA	TRBJ2-3	many	CASSWRGSTDTQYF	TGTGCCAGCAGTTGGAGGGGGAGCACAGATACGCAGTATTTT
TRBV7-9	NA	TRBJ2-5	many	CASSLAKVNQETQYF	TGTGCCAGCAGCTTAGCGAAGGTTAACCAAGAGACCCAGTACTTC
TRBV20-1	NA	TRBJ1-3	many	CSVEEGSGNTIYF	TGCAGTGTCGAAGAGGGCTCTGGAAACACCATATATTTT
TRBV7-9	TRBD2	TRBJ2-1	many	CASSLASLAGVGNEQFF	TGTGCCAGCAGCTTAGCGTCACTAGCGGGAGTCGGAAATGAGCAGTTCTTC
TRBV5-1	NA	TRBJ1-1	few	CASSLAPYTEAFF	TGCGCCAGCAGCTTGGCCCCTTACACTGAAGCTTTCTTT
TRBV6-1	NA	TRBJ2-3	few	CASSEGAEADTQYF	TGTGCCAGCAGTGAAGGGGCAGAGGCAGATACGCAGTATTTT
TRBV6-1	NA	TRBJ2-1	NA	CASRRKPSYTGHEIGNEQFF	TGTGCCAGCAGGCGAAAACCCTCCTATACAGGGCATGAAATCGGCAATGAGCAGTTCTTC
TRBV20-1	TRBD1	TRBJ2-7	many	CSARTGLTYEQYF	TGCAGTGCCAGGACAGGGCTTACCTACGAGCAGTACTTC
TRBV3-1	NA	TRBJ1-1	many	CASSRGLGANTEAFF	TGTGCCAGCAGCCGAGGCCTCGGGGCGAACACTGAAGCTTTCTTT
TRBV28	NA	TRBJ2-2	many	CASSFPRNRLDGTTGELFF	TGTGCCAGCAGTTTTCCGCGAAATAGGCTGGATGGGACCACCGGGGAGCTGTTTTTT
TRBV5-1	NA	TRBJ2-5	few	CASSEWMRDHQETQYF	TGCGCCAGCAGTGAGTGGATGAGGGACCACCAAGAGACCCAGTACTTC
TRBV12-3/TRBV12-4	NA	TRBJ2-2	NA	CASSSGRREVPGELFF	TGTGCCAGCAGTTCGGGTAGAAGGGAAGTACCCGGGGAGCTGTTTTTT
TRBV9	TRBD2	TRBJ2-1	many	CASSKVEAGHLEQFF	TGTGCCAGCAGCAAGGTGGAAGCGGGGCACTTGGAGCAGTTCTTC
TRBV27	TRBD1	TRBJ2-1	many	CASSPADRVDEQFF	TGTGCCAGCAGTCCGGCCGACAGGGTGGATGAGCAGTTCTTC
TRBV7-2	TRBD2	TRBJ2-1	NA	CATSLDSAGGPYNEHFF	TGTGCCACCAGCTTAGATTCGGCGGGAGGCCCCTACAATGAGCATTTCTTC
TRBV20-1	TRBD2	TRBJ2-3	few	CSASFSGRGTDTQYF	TGCAGTGCTTCATTTAGCGGGAGGGGGACAGATACGCAGTATTTT
TRBV13	NA	TRBJ2-1	NA	CASKSSGNEEFF	TGTGCCAGCAAGTCTAGTGGCAATGAGGAGTTCTTC
TRBV24-1	NA	TRBJ1-1	many	CATSDWRAGEAFF	TGTGCCACCAGTGATTGGCGAGCGGGGGAAGCTTTCTTT
TRBV3-1	NA	TRBJ1-2	many	CASSQVGAGEGYTF	TGTGCCAGCAGCCAAGTTGGGGCAGGGGAAGGCTACACCTTC
TRBV6-6	TRBD1	TRBJ2-7	many	CASSYSATGGYEQYF	TGTGCCAGCAGTTACTCCGCGACAGGGGGCTACGAGCAGTACTTC
TRBV28	TRBD1	TRBJ2-7	many	CASRSGTGLEEQYF	TGTGCCAGCAGATCCGGGACAGGACTGGAAGAGCAGTACTTC
TRBV4-1	TRBD2	TRBJ2-7	NA	CASSQGSGRFSYEQYF	TGCGCCAGCAGCCAAGGGAGCGGGAGGTTCTCCTACGAGCAGTACTTC
TRBV9	TRBD1	TRBJ2-7	few	CASSVSTGGSYEQYF	TGTGCCAGCAGCGTTTCAACAGGGGGCTCCTACGAGCAGTACTTC
TRBV27	NA	TRBJ2-5	many	CASFSGETQYF	TGTGCCAGCTTTAGTGGAGAGACCCAGTACTTC